One sample yielded the 24 T cell receptor beta chains listed below, sequenced in a study of T-cell reconstitution after alpha-beta-depleted transplantation in children (TCRdb year 2016). The library came from PCR. The data were produced on an Illumina HiSeq 2500. Molecular barcoding was employed in the preparation of TCR libraries, with unique molecular identifiers being used to normalize TCRbeta repertoire quantification. The public reads were reanalyzed by TCRdb: fastp trimming at Q25, MiXCR alignment, in-frame beta chains only. Each entry merges the rows of one CDR3 protein and shows their most common DNA and genes. The sample includes 500,000 to 650,000 distinct CDR3 sequences, with roughly an eighth observed a single time. The top ten constitute around 13% of the sample. This specimen's treatment or condition label, per the study, means: allogeneic hematopoietic cell transplantation with graft depleted of TCRalphabeta T cells and CD19 B cells.

The specimen was PBMCs, mostly from graft donor cells, collected 180 days after TCRalphabeta/CD19-depleted stem cell transplant. The source is a female patient aged 2-15 years who had a stem cell transplant for aplastic anemia, so the T cells may come from the graft donor.

V is TRBV20-1 and J is TRBJ2-4; D may be TRBD2 (7 bases). V lost 5 bases and J 5 bases, leaving 22 bases between the germline ends. The germline V gene has CDR1 DFQATT and CDR2 SNEGSKA (reference sequence). The CDR3 runs 16 residues. CDR3 coding DNA: TGCAGTGCTCTCCCCCAAGGGGGAGGGCATCAAAACATTCAGTACTTC. Translated: CSALPQGGGHQNIQYF.

Ten or more counts support this clonotype. The chain couples TRBV4-2 to TRBJ2-1; D could derive from TRBD1 or TRBD2 (5 bases each). The V and J ends lost 0 bases and 2 bases respectively, with 11 bases between them. Looked up from germline, CDR1 is LGHNA and CDR2 is YNFKEQ. The length of the CDR3 is 16 residues. The CDR3 spells CASSQDGAEAYNEQFF. The CDR3 coding sequence is TGTGCCAGCAGCCAAGATGGGGCGGAGGCCTACAATGAGCAGTTCTTC.

This clonotype was counted a few times. The rearrangement uses TRBV9 and TRBJ2-7, with D hard to call. Trimming took 0 bases from V and 2 from J, leaving 9 bases between them. This CDR3 has 14 residues. CDR1 and CDR2 (germline): SGDLS, YYNGEE. CDR3: CASSVGSAAYEQYF. The CDR3 DNA follows: TGTGCCAGCAGCGTAGGGAGTGCGGCCTACGAGCAGTACTTC.

The chain couples TRBV15 to TRBJ2-5; D perhaps matches TRBD2 (5 bases). The ends were cut back, 6 bases at V and 7 bases at J, with 12 bases in the middle. Germline loops: CDR1 LNHNV, CDR2 YYDKDF (reference sequence). The CDR3 is 12 amino acids. CDR3 sequence: CATRLDLGTQYF. The CDR3 DNA sequence: TGTGCCACCAGACTAGACCTCGGGACCCAGTACTTC.

This rearrangement joins TRBV7-9 to TRBJ1-2, with D unresolved. Trimming took 4 bases from V and 0 from J, leaving 12 bases between them. Germline V gene data show CDR1 as SEHNR and CDR2 as FQNEAQ (reference sequence). The CDR3 spans 15 residues. The CDR3 region is CASSSGRMANYGYTF. The CDR3 bases are TGTGCCAGCAGCTCCGGACGTATGGCTAACTATGGCTACACCTTC.

This clonotype was detected a few times. V usage is TRBV20-1 and J usage is TRBJ1-4; tentatively, D is TRBD1 (5 bases). The germline V gene encodes CDR1 DFQATT and CDR2 SNEGSKA (reference sequence). This CDR3 is 16 amino acids long. Trimming shortened V by 1 base and J by 7 bases, and 19 bases separated the two germline ends. The DNA for the CDR3 is TGCAGTGCTAGAGCACCCTTGGCAGGGTGGGGTGAAAAACTGTTTTTT. Residues: CSARAPLAGWGEKLFF.

This clonotype was observed many times. The genes are TRBV20-1 and TRBJ2-7; the D is unclear. V lost 6 bases and J lost 1, with 10 bases in between. Germline V lookup: CDR1 DFQATT, CDR2 SNEGSKA (reference sequence). This CDR3 has 12 amino acids. The DNA for the CDR3 is TGCAGTGCCCTAACTACTTCCTACGAGCAGTACTTC. Its protein is CSALTTSYEQYF.

This clonotype was seen a few times. The V and J genes are TRBV10-2 and TRBJ2-7, with a possible D match to TRBD1 (7 bases). V was trimmed by 6 bases and J by 1 base, leaving 16 bases between them. The CDR3 length is 15 residues. Germline assignment: CDR1 WSHSY and CDR2 SAAADI. The CDR3 sequence is CASRLGGGHSYEQYV. In DNA form, the CDR3 reads TGCGCCAGCAGACTAGGAGGGGGCCATTCCTACGAGCAGTACGTC.

This clonotype was found a few times. The chain recombines TRBV28 with TRBJ2-3, with TRBD2 matching over 11 bases. V was pared by 2 bases and J by 7 bases, with 11 bases of the junction left unmatched. CDR3 length: 17 residues. The germline CDR1 and CDR2 sequences are MDHEN and SYDVKM. The CDR3 here is CASSLPSSGRASNTQYF. The CDR3 coding sequence is TGTGCCAGCAGTTTACCTAGTAGCGGGAGGGCCTCCAATACGCAGTATTTT.

The gene calls are TRBV28 and TRBJ2-5; possibly TRBD2 for D (6 bases). V gave up 3 bases and J gave up 1 base, with 18 bases separating them. Germline V gives CDR1 MDHEN, CDR2 SYDVKM. The CDR3 spans 17 residues. The CDR3 spells CASSFRRGAGVQETQYF. The CDR3 DNA follows: TGTGCCAGCAGTTTCCGGCGCGGAGCGGGCGTCCAAGAGACCCAGTACTTC.

This clonotype has more than one count but fewer than ten. The V call is TRBV6-1, the J call TRBJ2-6, with 8 positions matching TRBD1. This CDR3 is built from 17 residues. CDR1 and CDR2 (germline): MNHNS, SASEGT. V dropped 6 bases and J dropped 4; count of bases not matched to a gene: 11. CDR3 nucleotide sequence: TGTGCCAGCAGCCTTACCACCGGGACAGGAGGGGCCAACGTCCTGACTTTC. It codes for CASSLTTGTGGANVLTF.

This clonotype was observed a handful of times. CDR3 nucleotides: TGTGCCAGCACCTGGGGCGGCGGGAGCTCCCCCTACGAGCAGTACTTC. It codes for CASTWGGGSSPYEQYF. The rearrangement joins TRBV28 to TRBJ2-7; 7 nucleotides match TRBD2. This CDR3 has 16 amino acids. Germline loops: CDR1 MDHEN, CDR2 SYDVKM. V lost 7 bases to trimming and J lost 2 bases; unmatched junction nucleotides: 14.

This clonotype was detected only a few times. The chain is built from TRBV7-8 and TRBJ2-5; 9 nucleotides match TRBD1. This CDR3 has 16 amino acids. Germline V gene data show CDR1 as SGHVS and CDR2 as FQNEAQ. V gave up 5 bases and J gave up 0 bases; unmatched junction bases: 7. This CDR3 reads CASSPGQGRYQETQYF. The CDR3 DNA follows: TGTGCCAGCAGCCCTGGACAGGGGCGATACCAAGAGACCCAGTACTTC.

This clonotype came up a few times. CDR3 in DNA: TGTGCCAGCAGTTACGATTTGAAACTACCCTTCTACGAGCAGTACTTC. It encodes CASSYDLKLPFYEQYF. The chain is built from TRBV6-2 or TRBV6-3 and TRBJ2-7, with D uncertain. Trimming removed 2 bases at V and 3 bases at J, with 17 bases between. The CDR3 loop spans 16 amino acids. The germline gives CDR1 MNHEY, CDR2 SVGEGT.

The V and J genes are TRBV7-9 and TRBJ2-1; D possibly matches TRBD1 or TRBD2 (5 bases each). Trimming shortened V by 1 base and J by 7 bases, and 14 bases separated the two germline ends. The length of the CDR3 is 15 residues. CDR1 and CDR2 (germline): SEHNR, FQNEAQ (reference sequence). As DNA, the CDR3 is TGTGCCAGCAGCTTAGGAGGGTCAGGGAAGAATGAGCAGTTCTTC. Its protein is CASSLGGSGKNEQFF.

In this sample, this clonotype turned up many times. The chain couples TRBV20-1 to TRBJ2-5; D unresolved. Trimming left V 0 bases short and J 4 bases short, with 15 bases between. This CDR3 comprises 15 residues. In germline, CDR1 is DFQATT, CDR2 SNEGSKA (reference sequence). In DNA, the CDR3 is TGCAGTGCTAGAGATAAATTCCGGCGTAGAGAGACCCAGTACTTC. This translates into CSARDKFRRRETQYF.

V gene TRBV11-2 combines with J gene TRBJ1-2; TRBD1 agrees at 10 bases. The CDR3 runs 13 residues. Germline V gene lookup returns CDR1 SGHAT and CDR2 FQNNGV. Losses at the gene ends were 5 bases for V and 7 bases for J; bases not matched to a gene: 4. The CDR3 protein is CASSRQGAFGYTF. In DNA form, the CDR3 reads TGTGCCAGCAGCCGACAGGGGGCCTTTGGCTACACCTTC.

The V call is TRBV7-7, the J call TRBJ2-7, with 13 bases lining up with TRBD2. This CDR3 contains 20 residues. The germline gives CDR1 SSHAT, CDR2 FNYEAQ (reference sequence). V was pared by 4 bases and J by 2 bases, with 17 bases of the junction left unmatched. In DNA, the CDR3 is TGTGCCAGCAGCTCCCCGTCCACGCGACTAGCGGGAGGCCCTCCCTACGAGCAGTACGTC. This translates into CASSSPSTRLAGGPPYEQYV.

This clonotype was seen at least ten times. The chain recombines TRBV7-2 with TRBJ1-1, with a possible D match to TRBD1 (6 bases). Trimming removed 4 bases at V and 5 bases at J, with 26 bases between. CDR3 length: 18 residues. Germline CDR1 and CDR2: SGHTA and FQGNSA. The CDR3 sequence: CASSSLGRSGGGRTEAFF. Written as DNA, the CDR3 is TGTGCCAGCAGCTCCCTTGGGAGATCGGGGGGCGGACGGACTGAAGCTTTCTTT.

The V gene is TRBV15, the J gene TRBJ1-5; D is unresolved. Trimming left V 0 bases short and J 2 bases short, with 11 bases between. The CDR3 covers 16 residues. Germline CDR1 reads LNHNV; CDR2 reads YYDKDF (reference sequence). The CDR3 spells CATSRDSGWRNQPQHF. CDR3 nucleotides: TGTGCCACCAGCAGAGATTCGGGTTGGCGCAATCAGCCCCAGCATTTT.

The CDR3 DNA sequence: TGCGCCAGCAGCTTTCGGGACCTAGAGACCCAGTACTTC. Its translation is CASSFRDLETQYF. The chain has TRBV5-1 and TRBJ2-5, with D perhaps matching TRBD1 or TRBD2 (5 bases each). Germline V lookup: CDR1 SGHRS, CDR2 YFSETQ. The CDR3 has 13 residues. Trimming left V 2 bases short and J 4 bases short, with 9 bases between.

This CDR3 reads CSARDRTTAYGYTF. In DNA form, the CDR3 reads TGCAGTGCTAGAGACCGTACGACGGCCTATGGCTACACCTTC. This chain joins TRBV20-1 and TRBJ1-2; D is uncertain. V was clipped by 0 bases and J by 4 bases, with 12 bases between them. This CDR3 spans 14 amino acids. CDR1 and CDR2 from the germline V gene are DFQATT and SNEGSKA (reference sequence).

V usage is TRBV5-6 and J usage is TRBJ2-7; D possibly uses TRBD1 or TRBD2 (5 bases each). The V gene's germline CDR1 is SGHDT and CDR2 YYEEEE. With 1 base removed from V and 7 bases from J, the gap between germline ends came to 18 bases. This CDR3 spans 15 amino acids. This CDR3 reads CASSLIGTDPREQYV. CDR3 DNA: TGTGCCAGCAGCTTGATCGGGACGGACCCTCGAGAGCAGTACGTC.

This rearrangement joins TRBV10-3 to TRBJ2-1; possibly TRBD2 for D (5 bases). The CDR3 runs 16 residues. V shed 6 bases and J shed 0 bases, with 15 bases lying between them. Per the germline V gene, CDR1 is ENHRY and CDR2 is SYGVKD. CDR3 DNA sequence: TGTGCCATCAGCCAGCTTGGAGGAAGCTCCTACAATGAGCAGTTCTTC. Translating gives CAISQLGGSSYNEQFF.